The clone carrying this T cell receptor beta chain was seen once. The antigen is undetermined. Sorted out of PBMCs were CD4+ T cells and CD8+ T cells. Germline assignment: CDR1 MDHEN and CDR2 SYDVKM. This CDR3 is built from 15 residues. V lost 2 bases and J 0 bases, leaving 8 bases between the germline ends. The sample comes from a study of CD8+ T cells in alopecia areata. Study-level findings and limits: It was lesional scalp, especially alopecia totalis/universalis, that showed higher clonality than normal scalp. There were also resident alphabeta T cells of normal skin sequenced in scalp samples. Whereas mice showed it more clearly, TCR sharing across patients was murkier, possibly because of HLA.

RNA extraction and reverse transcription yielded cDNA as sequencing template. Produced via immunoSEQ multiplex PCR; TCRdb's table is partial and in-frame only. The sample lists roughly 150,000 clones; 50% to 65% were seen once. Sample: CD4+ T cells sorted from blood. The chain links TRBV28 to TRBJ1-5; D remains ambiguous. The clonotype comes from a human donor in good health. The CDR3 region has the DNA TGTGCCAGCAGTTTAGGGCAGATTAGCAATCAGCCCCAGCATTTT. Translated: CASSLGQISNQPQHF. The whole variable domain, remainder taken from reference TRBV28 and TRBJ1-5, is DVKVTQSSRYLVKRTGEKVFLECVQDMDHENMFWYRQDPGLGLRLIYFSYDVKMKEKGDIPEGYSVSREKKERFSLILESASTNQTSMYLCASSLGQISNQPQHFGDGTRLSIL.